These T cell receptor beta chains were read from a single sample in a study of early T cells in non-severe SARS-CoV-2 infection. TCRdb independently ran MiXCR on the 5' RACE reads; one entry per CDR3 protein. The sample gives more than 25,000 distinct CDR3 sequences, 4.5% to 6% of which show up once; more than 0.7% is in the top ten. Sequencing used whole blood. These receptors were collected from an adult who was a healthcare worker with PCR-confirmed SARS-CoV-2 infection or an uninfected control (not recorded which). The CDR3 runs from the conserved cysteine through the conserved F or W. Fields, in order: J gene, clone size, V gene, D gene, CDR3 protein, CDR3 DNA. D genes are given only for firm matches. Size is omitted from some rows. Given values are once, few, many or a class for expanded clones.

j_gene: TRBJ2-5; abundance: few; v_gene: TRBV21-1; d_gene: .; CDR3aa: CASSKADSDPQETQYF; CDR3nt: TGTGCCAGCAGCAAAGCTGATAGCGATCCACAAGAGACCCAGTACTTC
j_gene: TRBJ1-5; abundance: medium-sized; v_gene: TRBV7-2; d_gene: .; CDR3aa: CASSLARSQPQHF; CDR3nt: TGTGCCAGCAGCTTAGCGCGGAGTCAGCCCCAGCATTTT
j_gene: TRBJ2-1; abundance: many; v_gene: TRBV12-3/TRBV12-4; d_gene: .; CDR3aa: CASSLVRINEQFF; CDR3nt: TGTGCCAGCAGCCTAGTCCGAATCAATGAGCAGTTCTTC
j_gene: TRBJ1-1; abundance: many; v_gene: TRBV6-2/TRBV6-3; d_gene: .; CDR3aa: CASSSIQGVTEAFF; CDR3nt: TGTGCCAGCAGTTCCATACAGGGCGTCACTGAAGCTTTCTTT
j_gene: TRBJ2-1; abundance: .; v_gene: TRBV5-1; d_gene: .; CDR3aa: CASSLVTVYNEQFF; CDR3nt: TGCGCCAGCAGCTTGGTGACTGTGTACAATGAGCAGTTCTTC
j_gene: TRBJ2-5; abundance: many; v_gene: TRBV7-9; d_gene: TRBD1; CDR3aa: CASSYPRGQEETQYF; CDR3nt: TGTGCCAGCAGCTACCCCCGGGGACAGGAAGAGACCCAGTACTTC
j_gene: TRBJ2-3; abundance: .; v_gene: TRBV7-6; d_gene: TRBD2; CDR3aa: CASSPTSGGADTQYF; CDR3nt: TGTGCCAGCAGCCCAACTAGCGGGGGGGCGGATACGCAGTATTTT
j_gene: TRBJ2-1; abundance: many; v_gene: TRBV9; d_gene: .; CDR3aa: CASSVGLGSYNEQFF; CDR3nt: TGTGCCAGCAGCGTAGGGCTAGGCAGTTACAATGAGCAGTTCTTC
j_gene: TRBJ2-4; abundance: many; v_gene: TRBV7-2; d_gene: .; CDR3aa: CASSLDLYGSYIQYF; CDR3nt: TGTGCCAGCAGCTTAGACTTGTACGGGAGTTACATTCAGTACTTC
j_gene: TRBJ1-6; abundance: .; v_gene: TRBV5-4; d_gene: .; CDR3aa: CASSVDGGGLHF; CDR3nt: TGTGCCAGCAGCGTCGACGGAGGAGGCCTCCACTTT
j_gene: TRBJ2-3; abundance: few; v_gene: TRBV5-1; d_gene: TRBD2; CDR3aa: CASSRSGGRGDTQYF; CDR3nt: TGCGCCAGCAGCCGGAGCGGGGGCCGGGGAGATACGCAGTATTTT
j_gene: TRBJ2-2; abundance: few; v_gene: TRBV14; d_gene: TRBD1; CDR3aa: CASRSGTGATGELFF; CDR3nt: TGTGCCAGCAGGTCCGGGACAGGAGCCACCGGGGAGCTGTTTTTT
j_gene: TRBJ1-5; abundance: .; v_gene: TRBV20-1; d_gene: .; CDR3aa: CSARVRGNQPHHF; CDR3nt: TGCAGTGCTAGAGTCAGGGGTAATCAGCCCCACCATTTT
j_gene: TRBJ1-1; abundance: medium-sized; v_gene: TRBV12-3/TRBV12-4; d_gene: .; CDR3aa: CASSLRGKAFF; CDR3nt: TGTGCCAGCAGTTTACGAGGGAAAGCTTTCTTT
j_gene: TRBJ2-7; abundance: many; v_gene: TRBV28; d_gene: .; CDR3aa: CASSLTVTYEQYF; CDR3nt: TGTGCCAGCAGTTTAACAGTTACCTACGAGCAGTACTTC
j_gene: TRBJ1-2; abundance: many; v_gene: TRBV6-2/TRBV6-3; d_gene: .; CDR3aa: CASSNYGYTF; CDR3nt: TGTGCCAGCAGTAACTATGGCTACACCTTC
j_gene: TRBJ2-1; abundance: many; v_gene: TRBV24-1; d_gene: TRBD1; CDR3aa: CATSDPRDRGTNEQFF; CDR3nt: TGTGCCACCAGTGATCCCCGGGACAGGGGGACGAATGAGCAGTTCTTC
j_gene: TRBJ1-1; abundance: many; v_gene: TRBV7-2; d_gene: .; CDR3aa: CASSLARPFEAFF; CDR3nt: TGTGCCAGCAGCTTAGCGCGCCCATTTGAAGCTTTCTTT
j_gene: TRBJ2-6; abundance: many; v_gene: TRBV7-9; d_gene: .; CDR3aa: CASSLGGANVLTF; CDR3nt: TGTGCCAGCAGCTTAGGTGGGGCCAACGTCCTGACTTTC
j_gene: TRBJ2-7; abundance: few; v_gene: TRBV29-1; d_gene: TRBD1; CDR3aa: CSVSGTGVYEQYF; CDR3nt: TGCAGCGTTTCCGGGACAGGGGTCTACGAGCAGTACTTC
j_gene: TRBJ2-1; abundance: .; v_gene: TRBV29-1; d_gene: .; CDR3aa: CSAEGCSGYGQFF; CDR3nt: TGCAGCGCAGAGGGGTGTTCAGGGTATGGGCAGTTCTTC
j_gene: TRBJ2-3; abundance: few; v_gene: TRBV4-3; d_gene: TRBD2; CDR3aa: CASSRGTSGSRTDTQYF; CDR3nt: TGCGCCAGCAGCCGCGGGACTAGCGGGAGTCGGACAGATACGCAGTATTTT
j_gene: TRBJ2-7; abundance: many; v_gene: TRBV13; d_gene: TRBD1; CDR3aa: CASSSQGVVYEQYF; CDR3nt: TGTGCCAGCAGCTCCCAGGGGGTAGTGTACGAGCAGTACTTC
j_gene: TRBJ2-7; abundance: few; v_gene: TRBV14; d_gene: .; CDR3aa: CASSQDSYYEQYF; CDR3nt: TGTGCCAGCAGCCAGGACAGTTACTACGAGCAGTACTTC
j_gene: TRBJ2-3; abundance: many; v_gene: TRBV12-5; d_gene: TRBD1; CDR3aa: CASGLVLRGPTDTQYF; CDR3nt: TGTGCTAGTGGTTTGGTACTAAGGGGGCCCACAGATACGCAGTATTTT
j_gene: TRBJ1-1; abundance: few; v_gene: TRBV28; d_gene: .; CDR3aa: CASKLSGKVDTEAFF; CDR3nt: TGTGCCAGCAAACTGAGCGGAAAGGTGGACACTGAAGCTTTCTTT
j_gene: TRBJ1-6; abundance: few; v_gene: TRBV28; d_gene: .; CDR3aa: CASSTARLNSPLHF; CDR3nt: TGTGCCAGCAGCACCGCAAGACTTAATTCACCCCTCCACTTT
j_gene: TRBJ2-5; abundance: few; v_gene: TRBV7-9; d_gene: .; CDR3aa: CATRRDLEETQYF; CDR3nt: TGTGCCACACGGAGGGACCTAGAAGAGACCCAGTACTTC
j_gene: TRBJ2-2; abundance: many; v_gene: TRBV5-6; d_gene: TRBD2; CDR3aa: CASSFLAGRGTGELFF; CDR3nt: TGTGCCAGCAGCTTTCTAGCGGGACGGGGCACCGGGGAGCTGTTTTTT
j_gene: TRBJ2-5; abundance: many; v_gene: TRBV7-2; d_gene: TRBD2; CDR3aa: CASSLLAGNQETQYF; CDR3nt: TGTGCCAGCAGCTTACTAGCGGGTAACCAAGAGACCCAGTACTTC
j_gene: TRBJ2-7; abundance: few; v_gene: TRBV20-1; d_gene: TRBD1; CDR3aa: CSARPDRGYEQYF; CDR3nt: TGCAGTGCTAGACCCGACAGGGGCTACGAGCAGTACTTC
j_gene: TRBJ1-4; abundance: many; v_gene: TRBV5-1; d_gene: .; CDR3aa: CASSDGTGRNEKLFF; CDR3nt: TGCGCCAGCAGCGATGGGACCGGTCGTAATGAAAAACTGTTTTTT
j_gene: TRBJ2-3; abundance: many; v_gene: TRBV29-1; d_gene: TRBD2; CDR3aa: CSVEGGTSGTTDTQYF; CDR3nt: TGCAGCGTTGAAGGGGGGACTAGCGGGACCACAGATACGCAGTATTTT
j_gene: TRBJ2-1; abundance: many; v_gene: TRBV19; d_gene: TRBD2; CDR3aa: CASSLAGGEYNEQFF; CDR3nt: TGTGCCAGTAGTTTAGCGGGAGGGGAGTACAATGAGCAGTTCTTC
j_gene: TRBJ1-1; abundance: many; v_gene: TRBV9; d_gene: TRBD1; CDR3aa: CASSVVDRDTEAFF; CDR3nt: TGTGCCAGCAGCGTCGTCGACAGGGACACTGAAGCTTTCTTT
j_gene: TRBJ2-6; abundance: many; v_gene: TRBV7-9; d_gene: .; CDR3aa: CASSDPPVLWDMFPGANVLTF; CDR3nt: TGTGCCAGCAGCGACCCCCCCGTGCTATGGGATATGTTCCCCGGGGCCAACGTCCTGACTTTC
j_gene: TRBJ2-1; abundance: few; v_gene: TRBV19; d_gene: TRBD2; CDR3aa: CASSTSGMIVQFF; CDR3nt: TGTGCCAGTAGTACTAGCGGGATGATCGTGCAGTTCTTC
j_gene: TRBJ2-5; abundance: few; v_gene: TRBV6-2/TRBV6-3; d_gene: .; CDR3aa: CASVGPGDFQETQYF; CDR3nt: TGTGCCAGCGTTGGTCCAGGGGATTTTCAAGAGACCCAGTACTTC
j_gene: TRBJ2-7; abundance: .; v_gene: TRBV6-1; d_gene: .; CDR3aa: CASSLHYEQYF; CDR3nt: TGTGCCAGCAGTCTACACTACGAGCAGTACTTC
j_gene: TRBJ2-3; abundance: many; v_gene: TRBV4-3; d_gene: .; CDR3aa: CASSQFPGGRRGNTQYF; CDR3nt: TGCGCCAGCAGCCAATTTCCGGGGGGCCGTCGCGGGAATACGCAGTATTTT
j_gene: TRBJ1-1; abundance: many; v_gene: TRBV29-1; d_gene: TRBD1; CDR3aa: CSVEENRGDTEAFF; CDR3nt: TGCAGCGTTGAGGAAAACAGGGGGGACACTGAAGCTTTCTTT
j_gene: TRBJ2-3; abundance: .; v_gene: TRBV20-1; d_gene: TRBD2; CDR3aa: CSASITGLATDTQYF; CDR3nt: TGCAGTGCCAGCATAACGGGACTAGCAACAGATACGCAGTATTTT